The 3 T cell receptor beta chains reported below all come from one sample, sequenced in a study of CD8+CD57+ T cells in acquired aplastic anemia. Genomic DNA served as template for TCR beta VDJ and CDR3 profiling. From the reads, TCRdb called clonotypes with MiXCR, one entry per CDR3 protein. Here the sample spans more than 250,000 distinct CDR3 sequences, around 82% being singletons. Those patients picked for sequencing had displayed CD8+CD57+ cell expansion on flow cytometry. The sample comprised sorted CD4+, CD8+, or CD8+CD57+ T cells (not recorded which) from PBMCs. These receptors all come from a human donor with aplastic anemia.

In the case of this clonotype: One end of the junction is discordant with germline, which a read error may explain. The V and J genes are TRBV20-1 and TRBJ1-2; D not resolved. The CDR3 totals 12 residues. Germline values: CDR1 DFQATT, CDR2 SNEGSKA (reference sequence). The DNA for the CDR3 is TGCAGTGCCAGAGACATACTCTATGGCTACACCTTC. It yields the protein CSARDILYGYTF.

J is TRBJ1-2 and V is TRBV7-3, with 11 positions matching TRBD1. Germline lookup yields CDR1 SGHTA and CDR2 FQGTGA. CDR3 length equals 16 residues. The V segment lost 5 bases and the J segment 9 bases; nucleotides outside the gene matches: 14. CDR3 protein: CASSLGTGGRSPRYTF. The DNA of the CDR3 is TGTGCCAGCAGCCTCGGGACAGGGGGGCGCTCACCCCGCTACACCTTC.

Comment on this clonotype: This likely comes from a read error, as the CDR3 has no conserved phenylalanine or tryptophan at its end. The chain combines TRBV7-8 with TRBJ2-3, with D unresolved. The CDR3 contains 13 residues. The germline V and J ends were trimmed by 6 bases and 1 base, with 8 bases remaining between them. Germline V gene sequence: CDR1 SGHVS, CDR2 FQNEAQ. The CDR3 reads CASRYGRTDTQYV. CDR3 coding DNA: TGTGCCAGCAGGTACGGGCGCACAGATACGCAGTATGTT.